This T cell receptor beta chain came from a study of cytomegalovirus exposure and HLA in healthy donors. Study overall: It was reported in a later analysis that the 100 to 150 validation repertoires used the same platform as the roughly 670 first-cohort repertoires.

Measured with immunoSEQ multiplex PCR; TCRdb has only the in-frame clones, and not every one. The table includes over 200,000 clones, about nine tenths detected once. Germline CDR1 ENHRY, CDR2 SYGVKD. This CDR3 has 14 residues. The V and J ends lost 3 bases and 4 bases, in that order; junction bases with no gene match: 2. Donors were drawn from the approximately 120-subject validation cohort, separate from the roughly 670-subject first cohort. This chain links TRBV10-3 with TRBJ1-5, with 8 bases matching TRBD1. Sequenced: PBMCs. This TCR came from a woman aged 18-35 years in good health and CMV-seropositive. In nucleotides, the CDR3 is TGTGCCATCAGTGAAACAGGGGGAAATCAGCCCCAGCATTTT. As protein: CAISETGGNQPQHF.